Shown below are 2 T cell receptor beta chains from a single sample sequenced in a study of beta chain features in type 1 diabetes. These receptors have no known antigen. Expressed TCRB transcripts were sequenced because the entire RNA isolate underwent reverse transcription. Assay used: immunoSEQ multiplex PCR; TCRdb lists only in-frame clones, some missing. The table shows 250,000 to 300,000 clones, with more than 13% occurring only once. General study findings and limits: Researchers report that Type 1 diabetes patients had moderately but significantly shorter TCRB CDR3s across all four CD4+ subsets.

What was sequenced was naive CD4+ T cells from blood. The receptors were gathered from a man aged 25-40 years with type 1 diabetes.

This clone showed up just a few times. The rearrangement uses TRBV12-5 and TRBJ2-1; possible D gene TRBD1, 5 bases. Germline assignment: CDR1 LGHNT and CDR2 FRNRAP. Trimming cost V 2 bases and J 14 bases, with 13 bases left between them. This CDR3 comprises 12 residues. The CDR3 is CASGLSPTVKFF. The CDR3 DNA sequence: TGTGCTAGTGGTTTGTCCCCGACAGTTAAGTTCTTC.

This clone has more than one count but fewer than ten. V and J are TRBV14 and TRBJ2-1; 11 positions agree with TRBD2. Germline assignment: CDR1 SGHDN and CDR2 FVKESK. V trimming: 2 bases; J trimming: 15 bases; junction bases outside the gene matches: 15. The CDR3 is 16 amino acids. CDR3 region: CASSQTSGTSGGGRFF. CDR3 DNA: TGTGCCAGCAGCCAAACCTCCGGGACTAGCGGCGGAGGACGGTTCTTC.